Shown below are 25 T cell receptor beta chains from a single sample sequenced in a study of blood T cell repertoires in COVID-19. The data were produced by immunoSEQ multiplex PCR, yet TCRdb's version contains in-frame clones alone and is incomplete. The sample has hundreds of thousands of clones; roughly 91% are singletons. The sequencing input was PBMCs or T cells enriched from blood (not recorded which). The receptors stem from a woman aged 60-75 years in a cohort exposed to, infected with or recovered from COVID-19 (not recorded which).

The chain couples TRBV18 to TRBJ1-4; the D is unclear. The V end lost 4 bases, the J end lost 4 bases, and 13 bases lay between the germline ends. Germline V gene lookup returns CDR1 KGHSH and CDR2 LQKENI. The CDR3 loop spans 15 amino acids. The CDR3 reads CASSLSSGLNEKLFF. The CDR3 nucleotides are TGTGCCAGCTCACTTTCGTCTGGCCTTAATGAAAAACTGTTTTTT. Using reference TRBV18 and TRBJ1-4 for the parts outside the CDR3, the full variable domain is NAGVMQNPRHLVRRRGQEARLRCSPMKGHSHVYWYRQLPEEGLKFMVYLQKENIIDESGMPKERFSAEFPKEGPSILRIQQVVRGDSAAYFCASSLSSGLNEKLFFGSGTQLSVL.

This clone appeared a single time. The gene calls are TRBV5-4 and TRBJ2-1; tentatively, D is TRBD2 (6 bases). The germline CDR1 and CDR2 sequences are SGHNT and YYREEE (reference sequence). The length of the CDR3 is 16 residues. The V end lost 4 bases, the J end lost 0 bases, and 14 bases lay between the germline ends. The CDR3 coding sequence is TGTGCCAGCAGCGCAGGGACTCCGAGCTCCTACAATGAGCAGTTCTTC. Translation: CASSAGTPSSYNEQFF.

The V and J genes are TRBV30 and TRBJ2-1; 13 bases map to TRBD2. CDR1 and CDR2 (germline): GTSNPN, SVGIG (reference sequence). V dropped 1 base and J dropped 0; count of bases not matched to a gene: 9. The length of the CDR3 is 19 residues. CDR3: CAWSAQILAGGSSYNEQFF. CDR3 in DNA: TGTGCCTGGAGTGCCCAAATACTAGCGGGAGGGAGCTCCTACAATGAGCAGTTCTTC.

The gene calls are TRBV1 and TRBJ2-5; the D call of TRBD2 is as the table states it, not checked on the DNA. TRBV1 is tagged as a pseudogene. The CDR3 spans 16 residues. CDR3 DNA sequence: TGCACCAGCAGCCAAACTAGCGGGAGAAACCAAGAGACCCAGTACTTC. Its translation: CTSSQTSGRNQETQYF.

This chain uses TRBV18 with TRBJ1-1; 12 bases match TRBD1. Trimming removed 6 bases from V and 0 bases from J; junction bases left unmatched: 8. CDR3 length equals 17 residues. Germline lookup yields CDR1 KGHSH and CDR2 LQKENI. The CDR3 spells CASSPRDRGPMNTEAFF. The CDR3 DNA sequence: TGTGCCAGCTCCCCGAGGGACAGGGGGCCCATGAACACTGAAGCTTTCTTT. Full variable domain (outside the CDR3, taken from reference TRBV18 and TRBJ1-1): NAGVMQNPRHLVRRRGQEARLRCSPMKGHSHVYWYRQLPEEGLKFMVYLQKENIIDESGMPKERFSAEFPKEGPSILRIQQVVRGDSAAYFCASSPRDRGPMNTEAFFGQGTRLTVV.

This clone was counted a single time. The chain recombines TRBV27 with TRBJ1-6; the D is unclear. Per germline, CDR1 MNHEY and CDR2 SMNVEV (reference sequence). Trimming left V 4 bases short and J 9 bases short, with 16 bases between. This CDR3 is built from 15 residues. The CDR3, as DNA: TGTGCCAGCAGTTCCCCCAGTCGCGGGCTTTCACCCCTCCACTTT. Its protein product is CASSSPSRGLSPLHF.

The chain joins TRBV6-5 to TRBJ1-5, with D possibly being TRBD1 (5 bases). The germline CDR1 and CDR2 sequences are MNHEY and SVGAGI. The V gene lost 6 bases and the J gene lost 2 bases, with 14 bases spanning the gap. The CDR3 covers 15 residues. Here the CDR3 reads CASSYQGSGNQPQHF. CDR3 DNA sequence: TGTGCCAGCAGCTACCAGGGATCTGGCAATCAGCCCCAGCATTTT.

The rearrangement joins TRBV5-4 to TRBJ2-1; perhaps TRBD2 as D (6 bases). Germline CDR1 and CDR2: SGHNT and YYREEE (reference sequence). The CDR3 is 16 amino acids. V lost 0 bases and J lost 1, with 11 bases in between. CDR3 DNA sequence: TGTGCCAGCAGCTTGGAAGCTAGCGTGTCCTACAATGAGCAGTTCTTC. It is translated as CASSLEASVSYNEQFF.

This clone was observed a single time. The CDR3 here is CASSVEGHSEQYF. The CDR3, as DNA: TGTGCCAGCAGCGTGGAGGGCCATAGCGAGCAGTACTTC. The chain carries TRBV9 and TRBJ2-7, with D possibly TRBD2 on 6 matching bases. The germline V gene has CDR1 SGDLS and CDR2 YYNGEE. CDR3 size: 13 residues. V was trimmed by 2 bases and J by 6 bases, leaving 12 bases between them.

The chain is built from TRBV2 and TRBJ2-3; possibly TRBD2 for D (6 bases). V gave up 8 bases and J gave up 7 bases, with 19 bases separating them. CDR1 SNHLY and CDR2 FYNNEI come from the germline V gene. The CDR3 runs to 14 residues. The CDR3 DNA is TGTGCCAGCTTAGGAAGGCGGGATATAAATACGCAGTATTTT. As protein: CASLGRRDINTQYF.

The genes are TRBV9 and TRBJ1-1; D remains ambiguous. CDR1 is SGDLS, CDR2 YYNGEE, per germline. With 0 bases removed from V and 5 bases from J, the gap between germline ends came to 8 bases. This CDR3 region has 13 residues. CDR3 nucleotide sequence: TGTGCCAGCAGCGTAGCTACGAAGACTGAAGCTTTCTTT. Residues: CASSVATKTEAFF.

The rearrangement uses TRBV6-5 and TRBJ1-1; perhaps TRBD1 as D (5 bases). Between the trimmed V and J ends, which lost 6 bases and 6 bases, there was a span of 8 bases. CDR1 MNHEY and CDR2 SVGAGI come from the germline V gene. The CDR3 is made up of 11 amino acids. The CDR3 reads CASRRTSEAFF. The CDR3 coding sequence is TGTGCCAGCAGACGGACATCTGAAGCTTTCTTT.

The rearrangement uses TRBV6-5 and TRBJ2-7, with D tentatively TRBD2 (7 bases). Per germline, CDR1 MNHEY and CDR2 SVGAGI. Between the trimmed V and J ends, which lost 6 bases and 6 bases, there was a span of 21 bases. This CDR3 is 15 amino acids long. The CDR3 is CASRPPTGREGEQYF. CDR3 DNA sequence: TGTGCCAGCAGGCCCCCAACAGGGAGGGAAGGCGAGCAGTACTTC.

The chain links TRBV18 to TRBJ2-4, with no clear D. V lost 6 bases, J lost 0 bases, and 9 bases lay in between. Germline CDR1 and CDR2: KGHSH and LQKENI. The CDR3 runs to 14 residues. The CDR3 DNA is TGTGCCAGCTCTACTTCATTAGCCAAAAACATTCAGTACTTC. It codes for CASSTSLAKNIQYF.

This clone has a single count. The rearrangement links TRBV28 to TRBJ2-1, with 10 bases matching TRBD2. The length of the CDR3 is 16 residues. V trimming: 4 bases; J trimming: 4 bases; junction bases outside the gene matches: 7. CDR1 and CDR2 (germline): MDHEN, SYDVKM. The CDR3 nucleotides are TGTGCCAGCAGTTCACTTGGACTAGCGGTATACAATGAGCAGTTCTTC. This codes for CASSSLGLAVYNEQFF.

This sequence joins TRBV27 and TRBJ1-5; no definite D call. The CDR3 sequence is 14 residues long. The V gene lost 3 bases and the J gene lost 0 bases, with 6 bases spanning the gap. Germline assignment: CDR1 MNHEY and CDR2 SMNVEV (reference sequence). CDR3 protein: CASSFRGSNQPQHF. CDR3 coding DNA: TGTGCCAGCAGTTTCCGGGGTAGCAATCAGCCCCAGCATTTT.

The rearrangement uses TRBV2 and TRBJ1-2; the D is unclear. The CDR3 length is 13 residues. V was clipped by 4 bases and J by 6 bases, with 12 bases between them. Per the germline V gene, CDR1 is SNHLY and CDR2 is FYNNEI. CDR3 sequence reads: CASSVGRQDGYTF. The CDR3, as DNA: TGTGCCAGCAGTGTGGGGAGGCAAGATGGCTACACCTTC.

The rearrangement uses TRBV28 and TRBJ2-3, with TRBD1 identical over 7 bases. Trimming cost V 1 base and J 3 bases; bases outside gene matches: 13. CDR1 MDHEN and CDR2 SYDVKM come from the germline V gene. This CDR3 has 18 residues. This CDR3 is CASSLSHLQGLTTDTQYF. The CDR3 DNA sequence: TGTGCCAGCAGTTTATCCCACCTACAGGGGTTAACGACAGATACGCAGTATTTT.

The V call is TRBV6-4, the J call TRBJ1-2; no clear D gene. Trimming removed 4 bases from V and 3 bases from J, with 15 bases in between. This CDR3 is built from 15 residues. Germline V gene data show CDR1 as MRHNA and CDR2 as SNTAGT. The CDR3 DNA reads TGTGCCAGCAGTGTTGAGAGGGAGGATTACTATGGCTACACCTTC. Its translation is CASSVEREDYYGYTF.

The gene calls are TRBV12-3 or TRBV12-4 and TRBJ1-1, with TRBD1 as a possible D gene (6 bases). This CDR3 comprises 13 residues. V lost 3 bases, J lost 4 bases, and 9 bases lay in between. The CDR3 sequence: CASSLTGTTEAFF. The CDR3 coding sequence is TGTGCCAGCAGTTTGACAGGTACCACTGAAGCTTTCTTT.

In DNA, the CDR3 is TGTGCCAGCAGCTTAATAGCGGGACAGAACACCGGGGAGCTGTTTTTT. It is translated as CASSLIAGQNTGELFF. This sequence joins TRBV7-3 and TRBJ2-2; 8 positions agree with TRBD2. CDR3 length: 16 residues. The J segment lost 1 base and the V segment lost 1 base, leaving 2 bases of the junction unmatched. Germline V lookup: CDR1 SGHTA, CDR2 FQGTGA.

The V gene is TRBV27, the J gene TRBJ1-6; possible D gene TRBD1, 6 bases. The V end lost 6 bases, the J end lost 4 bases, and 10 bases lay between the germline ends. The germline gives CDR1 MNHEY, CDR2 SMNVEV (reference sequence). CDR3 length equals 14 residues. CDR3 bases: TGTGCCAGCAGGCCTACAGGGTATAATTCACCCCTCCACTTT. Translating it yields CASRPTGYNSPLHF.

This chain joins TRBV5-1 and TRBJ1-2; D may be TRBD1 (5 bases). CDR1 SGHRS and CDR2 YFSETQ come from the germline V gene. CDR3 length equals 16 residues. Trimming removed 0 bases at V and 2 bases at J, with 14 bases between. The CDR3 region is CASSLVGGGANYGYTF. CDR3 nucleotides: TGCGCCAGCAGCTTGGTGGGCGGGGGAGCAAACTATGGCTACACCTTC.

The V gene is TRBV6-5, the J gene TRBJ2-7, with 12 bases matching TRBD1. Trimming cost V 2 bases and J 6 bases; bases outside gene matches: 2. The CDR3 contains 14 residues. Per germline, CDR1 MNHEY and CDR2 SVGAGI. The DNA for the CDR3 is TGTGCCAGCAGTTACCGGGACAGGGGGCCCGAGCAGTACTTC. It encodes CASSYRDRGPEQYF.

CDR3 DNA sequence: TGTGCCAGCAGCCCCCCTAGAATAGCGGGATCGCAAGAGACCCAGTACTTC. Encoded protein: CASSPPRIAGSQETQYF. The rearrangement joins TRBV9 to TRBJ2-5; TRBD2 agrees at 8 bases. V lost 4 bases, J lost 2 bases, and 13 bases stayed unmatched. Germline CDR1 SGDLS, CDR2 YYNGEE. The CDR3 runs 17 residues.